This record looks at one T cell receptor (beta chain) sequence and its context. No antigen is known for it. Sequenced by immunoSEQ multiplex PCR; TCRdb stores in-frame clones only, minus some. The sample holds about 150,000 clones, roughly 90% seen once. The CDR3 is 13 amino acids. V lost 7 bases and J lost 13; bases outside the gene matches: 14. Germline V gives CDR1 MNHEY, CDR2 SVGAGI. This sample was taken from a study of radiation and T cells in renal cell carcinoma. Described time point: blood 2 weeks post-SBRT. Treatment specified: 15 Gy SBRT to primary tumor, nephrectomy 4 weeks later. Radiation-treated patients gave blood at baseline, week 2 and week 4. The patient's renal cell carcinoma had clear cell pathology. General study points: Top tumor clonotypes rose in blood 2 weeks post-radiation, then contracted. No pretreatment tumor biopsies were available for baseline clonotypes.

This specimen consisted of blood, obtained from a patient whose treatment included radiotherapy and nephrectomy. V and J are TRBV6-5 and TRBJ2-7; TRBD1 matches at 9 bases. The sequence came from a woman aged 50 to 60 with renal cell carcinoma. Written as DNA, the CDR3 is TGTGCCAGCACCGAGACCGGGACAGGGCTTCCTTACTTC. It specifies CASTETGTGLPYF.